This is a list of T cell receptor beta chains from one sample in a study of blood T cell repertoires in COVID-19. Assay: immunoSEQ multiplex PCR; the TCRdb copy retains only in-frame clones and omits some. The profile shows under 300,000 clones, about nine tenths of them singletons. Sequences were obtained from PBMCs or T cells enriched from blood (not recorded which). The receptors here all came from a woman aged 40 to 55 who had recovered from COVID-19. The CDR3 runs from the conserved cysteine through the conserved F or W. Each record gives: D gene, J gene, V gene, CDR3 protein. The D gene is left open where the match is weak.

TRBD2,TRBJ2-1,TRBV10-3,CAISELGLAYNEQFF
.,TRBJ1-3,TRBV7-2,CASSFPQGTGNTIYF
.,TRBJ1-1,TRBV4-1,CASSQTLNTEAFF
TRBD2,TRBJ2-5,TRBV5-1,CASSPGLAGDSETQYF
TRBD2,TRBJ2-7,TRBV20-1,CSASPPSGIKGEQYF
.,TRBJ1-2,TRBV7-6,CASSLYPDLRGWSDGYTF
TRBD2,TRBJ2-1,TRBV9,CASSGWTSGGYNEQFF
.,TRBJ1-6,TRBV30,CAWSVWHSPLHF
.,TRBJ2-5,TRBV18,CASSPGVGETQYF
TRBD1,TRBJ1-1,TRBV5-4,CASSSLRGDSLIWNTEAFF
TRBD2,TRBJ2-5,TRBV4-1,CASSQARLAGEETQYF
.,TRBJ2-5,TRBV7-2,CASSLGSGLLLETQYF
TRBD1,TRBJ1-5,TRBV3-1/TRBV3-2,CASSLSTGQGNQPQHF
.,TRBJ2-1,TRBV4-1,CASSLLGQANYNEQFF
TRBD1,TRBJ1-2,TRBV5-1,CASRGDRANYGYTF
TRBD2,TRBJ2-1,TRBV5-1,CASSGTSGANEQFF
TRBD1,TRBJ2-1,TRBV7-3,CASSSSRDRAYNEQFF
.,TRBJ2-1,TRBV11-3,CASSLASGTLSSYNEQFF